What follows describes a single T cell receptor beta chain. In the source study's methods: Amplifying reference gene primers gave estimates of nucleated cell counts. Produced via immunoSEQ multiplex PCR; TCRdb's table is partial and in-frame only. The V and J calls and clone size come from that table; D and trimming were worked out from the DNA. The data contain around 340,000 clones, around 82% of them seen just once; the ten biggest clones take up 2.5% to 3%. These data are taken from a study of blood T cell repertoires in COVID-19. Study details: Researchers got acute and convalescent COVID-19 samples from the United States, Italy and Spain. PBMCs, B-cell-depleted T cells, or T cells provided the cDNA or gDNA that made up the material.

Sequencing input: peripheral blood. The TCR sequence derives from a young man with active or convalescent COVID-19.

CDR3 DNA: TGTGCCAGCAGCTTCCGACCACTAGCGGGGGGGGCAGATACGCAGTATTTT. Amino acid sequence: CASSFRPLAGGADTQYF. The genes are TRBV11-2 and TRBJ2-3; 13 bases are a match to TRBD2. The CDR3 covers 17 residues. The ends lost 3 bases at V and 4 bases at J; junction bases unmatched: 7. CDR1 and CDR2 from the germline V gene are SGHAT and FQNNGV. Using reference TRBV11-2 and TRBJ2-3 for the parts outside the CDR3, the full variable domain is EAGVAQSPRYKIIEKRQSVAFWCNPISGHATLYWYQQILGQGPKLLIQFQNNGVVDDSQLPKDRFSAERLKGVDSTLKIQPAKLEDSAVYLCASSFRPLAGGADTQYFGPGTRLTVL.